Each of the 27 T cell receptor beta chains below was sequenced from the same sample in a study of cytomegalovirus exposure and HLA in healthy donors. The PCR used 60 Vbeta and 13 Jbeta primers. The method was immunoSEQ multiplex PCR; TCRdb's version includes in-frame clones alone and lacks a portion of them. The sample has over 130,000 clones, 55% to 70% seen once. Material: PBMCs. The receptors stem from a woman in her fifties or sixties in good health and CMV-seropositive.

The chain recombines TRBV9 with TRBJ2-2; maybe TRBD2 (5 bases). Germline V lookup: CDR1 SGDLS, CDR2 YYNGEE. With 6 bases removed from V and 0 bases from J, the gap between germline ends came to 12 bases. This CDR3 contains 15 residues. The CDR3 is CASTRGSPNTGELFF. The CDR3, as DNA: TGTGCCAGCACCAGAGGGAGTCCGAACACCGGGGAGCTGTTTTTT.

The chain links TRBV27 to TRBJ1-5, with 8 bases fitting TRBD1. CDR3 length: 15 residues. The V gene's germline CDR1 is MNHEY and CDR2 SMNVEV (reference sequence). V gave up 4 bases and J gave up 2 bases; unmatched junction bases: 4. CDR3 sequence (DNA): TGTGCCAGCAGTTGGACAGGGAGAGGCAATCAGCCCCAGCATTTT. It specifies CASSWTGRGNQPQHF.

The chain carries TRBV27 and TRBJ2-3, with D tentatively TRBD1 (6 bases). The CDR3 totals 15 residues. Germline V gives CDR1 MNHEY, CDR2 SMNVEV (reference sequence). Trimming removed 6 bases at V and 8 bases at J, with 21 bases between. The CDR3 sequence: CASSGSPLNRVTQYF. CDR3 DNA: TGTGCCAGCAGCGGCTCGCCCTTAAACAGGGTTACGCAGTATTTT.

V gene TRBV5-4 combines with J gene TRBJ1-1, with D unresolved. The CDR3 consists of 13 residues. CDR1 and CDR2 from the germline V gene are SGHNT and YYREEE (reference sequence). V was clipped by 0 bases and J by 4 bases, with 7 bases between them. CDR3 nucleotide sequence: TGTGCCAGCAGCTTGGTTGTCAGCACTGAAGCTTTCTTT. Translation: CASSLVVSTEAFF.

The chain is built from TRBV28 and TRBJ2-5, with D unclear. CDR3 length equals 14 residues. Germline V CDR1 and CDR2: MDHEN, SYDVKM. V gave up 3 bases and J gave up 4 bases, with 12 bases separating them. CDR3: CASSFFSVTETQYF. For the CDR3, the DNA is TGTGCCAGCAGTTTTTTTTCAGTAACAGAGACCCAGTACTTC.

This chain links TRBV2 with TRBJ2-3, with 10 bases aligning to TRBD2. The V gene end was trimmed by 7 bases and the J gene end by 0 bases; junction bases not matched to a gene: 4. CDR1 SNHLY and CDR2 FYNNEI come from the germline V gene. The CDR3 totals 15 residues. This CDR3 reads CASNGLAASTDTQYF. Written as DNA, the CDR3 is TGTGCCAGCAACGGACTAGCGGCTAGCACAGATACGCAGTATTTT.

The V gene is TRBV7-8, the J gene TRBJ1-2; tentatively, D is TRBD1 (5 bases). V gave up 5 bases and J gave up 4 bases, with 23 bases separating them. This CDR3 region has 17 residues. The V gene's germline CDR1 is SGHVS and CDR2 FQNEAQ. CDR3 sequence: CASSRDYTTGRTYGYTF. The CDR3, as DNA: TGTGCCAGCAGCCGGGACTACACTACCGGAAGAACCTATGGCTACACCTTC.

V gene TRBV27 combines with J gene TRBJ2-2, with TRBD2 as a possible D gene (5 bases). Germline V CDR1 and CDR2: MNHEY, SMNVEV (reference sequence). The CDR3 is 16 amino acids. V was clipped by 5 bases and J by 6 bases, with 19 bases between them. The CDR3 sequence: CASSVTLQRAAGELFF. CDR3 nucleotides: TGTGCCAGCAGTGTGACCCTGCAGAGGGCCGCCGGGGAGCTGTTTTTT.

The rearrangement uses TRBV28 and TRBJ1-3, with D perhaps TRBD1 (5 bases). Trimming took off 6 bases at V and 0 bases at J, with 18 bases between the two ends. Germline values: CDR1 MDHEN, CDR2 SYDVKM. This CDR3 is 17 amino acids long. CDR3 amino acids: CASRSRADQSSGNTIYF. The CDR3 nucleotides read TGTGCCAGCAGGTCCAGGGCAGACCAAAGCTCTGGAAACACCATATATTTT.

The rearrangement links TRBV19 to TRBJ1-3, with D unclear. The V and J ends lost 3 bases and 0 bases respectively, with 9 bases between them. Per germline, CDR1 LNHDA and CDR2 SQIVND (reference sequence). The CDR3 loop spans 15 amino acids. DNA of the CDR3: TGTGCCAGTAGTATCGAGGGAAGCTCTGGAAACACCATATATTTT. Protein sequence: CASSIEGSSGNTIYF.

On this clone: The sample carries other DNA sequences with the same CDR3. This chain uses TRBV28 with TRBJ2-1; 8 nucleotides line up with TRBD2. Trimming removed 3 bases from V and 3 bases from J; junction bases left unmatched: 4. Germline V gives CDR1 MDHEN, CDR2 SYDVKM. The CDR3 loop spans 15 amino acids. CDR3 loop: CASSLAGGLYNEQFF. CDR3 DNA: TGTGCCAGCAGTTTGGCGGGAGGACTCTACAATGAGCAGTTCTTC.

This clone occurred a few times. This chain connects TRBV28 to TRBJ1-5, with 7 bases aligning to TRBD1. The CDR3 contains 15 residues. CDR1 MDHEN and CDR2 SYDVKM come from the germline V gene. Trimming at V came to 5 bases and at J to 4 bases, leaving 8 bases not matched to a gene. In DNA form, the CDR3 reads TGTGCCAGCAGTCCTCCTCGACAGGGAAATCAGCCCCAGCATTTT. Translation gives CASSPPRQGNQPQHF.

The chain joins TRBV7-2 to TRBJ2-5, with TRBD1 identical over 8 bases. V shed 3 bases, J shed 4 bases, and the junction held 4 bases outside the gene matches. Germline CDR1 and CDR2: SGHTA and FQGNSA. CDR3 length: 14 residues. The CDR3 DNA follows: TGTGCCAGCAGCTTCCAAACAGGGGGAGAGACCCAGTACTTC. It is translated as CASSFQTGGETQYF.

The chain combines TRBV7-9 with TRBJ1-4; 8 bases are shared with TRBD1. The CDR3 is 14 residues long. V trimming: 5 bases; J trimming: 8 bases; junction bases outside the gene matches: 7. Germline V gives CDR1 SEHNR, CDR2 FQNEAQ (reference sequence). The CDR3 nucleotides read TGTGCCAGCAGCCCGCAGGGGGCACGGGAAAAACTGTTTTTT. Translating gives CASSPQGAREKLFF.

V usage is TRBV5-6 and J usage is TRBJ2-2, with TRBD2 matching over 11 bases. With 4 bases clipped from V and 1 base from J, the junction kept 6 bases outside the gene matches. The CDR3 spans 17 residues. CDR1 SGHDT and CDR2 YYEEEE come from the germline V gene. Here the CDR3 reads CASSQRTSGLNTGELFF. DNA of the CDR3: TGTGCCAGCAGCCAACGGACTAGCGGGTTGAACACCGGGGAGCTGTTTTTT.

V is TRBV5-1 and J is TRBJ2-3, with TRBD1 matching 8 bases. The CDR3 runs 15 residues. V gave up 1 base and J gave up 4 bases; unmatched junction bases: 5. CDR1 is SGHRS, CDR2 YFSETQ, per germline. CDR3 region: CASSLRTGSADTQYF. The CDR3 DNA reads as TGCGCCAGCAGCTTGAGGACAGGGTCAGCAGATACGCAGTATTTT.

The gene calls are TRBV6-5 and TRBJ2-1; a weak D match, TRBD1 (5 bases). Trimming left V 3 bases short and J 7 bases short, with 16 bases between. Germline assignment: CDR1 MNHEY and CDR2 SVGAGI. The CDR3 runs to 15 residues. CDR3 region: CASSYYGRVSNEQFF. CDR3 nucleotides: TGTGCCAGCAGTTATTATGGCAGGGTGTCGAATGAGCAGTTCTTC.

V usage is TRBV29-1 and J usage is TRBJ2-1; 8 bases match TRBD2. J gave up 5 bases and V 6 bases, and 9 bases lay outside the gene matches. Germline CDR1 reads SQVTM; CDR2 reads ANQGSEA. The CDR3 is 14 residues long. In DNA, the CDR3 is TGCAGCGTAACCGGGAGGGGCCCCAACAATGAGCAGTTCTTC. Residues: CSVTGRGPNNEQFF.

V and J are TRBV30 and TRBJ2-7; D is perhaps TRBD2 (6 bases). The V gene lost 2 bases and the J gene lost 0 bases, with 11 bases spanning the gap. CDR1 and CDR2 from the germline V gene are GTSNPN and SVGIG (reference sequence). CDR3 length: 14 residues. CDR3 sequence (DNA): TGTGCCTGGAGTCCGGGACTCCTCTCCTACGAGCAGTACTTC. Translated, it gives CAWSPGLLSYEQYF.

This chain uses TRBV10-1 with TRBJ2-5; possible D gene TRBD2, 5 bases. CDR1 WNHNN and CDR2 SYGVQD come from the germline V gene (reference sequence). Between the trimmed V and J ends, which lost 1 base and 1 base, there was a span of 16 bases. The CDR3 totals 17 residues. In nucleotides, the CDR3 is TGCGCCAGCAGTGAGTGGAGGTATCAAGGGATCCAAGAGACCCAGTACTTC. It specifies CASSEWRYQGIQETQYF.

The rearrangement joins TRBV7-2 to TRBJ2-1, with a tentative D call TRBD2 (5 bases). CDR1 is SGHTA and CDR2 is FQGNSA in the germline V gene. V lost 1 base and J 13 bases, leaving 11 bases between the germline ends. There are 12 residues in the CDR3. CDR3 bases: TGTGCCAGCAGCTTAGTTGTGACTATTCAGTTCTTC. It encodes CASSLVVTIQFF.

This clone was seen more than once but under ten times. The J gene is TRBJ2-7, the V gene TRBV5-8; D possibly corresponds to TRBD1 (6 bases). The V and J ends lost 8 bases and 2 bases respectively, with 11 bases between them. CDR1 and CDR2 from the germline V gene are SGHTS and YDEGEE. CDR3 length: 12 amino acids. The CDR3, as DNA: TGTGCCAGTTCGGACAGTACCTACGAGCAGTACTTC. Translated, it gives CASSDSTYEQYF.

J is TRBJ2-7 and V is TRBV29-1; weak D call: TRBD1 (6 bases). The CDR3 is 13 residues long. Trimming pared 7 bases from V and 2 bases from J, leaving 15 bases between. Germline assignment: CDR1 SQVTM and CDR2 ANQGSEA. The CDR3 sequence is CSATGKAPYEQYF. The CDR3 DNA sequence: TGCAGCGCTACAGGGAAAGCCCCCTACGAGCAGTACTTC.

CDR3 nucleotides: TGTGCCAGCAGTGAAGAGGGCCCAGTGGAGACCCAGTACTTC. Translating gives CASSEEGPVETQYF. The chain recombines TRBV25-1 with TRBJ2-5; a possible D gene is TRBD2 (5 bases). The CDR3 is 14 amino acids. V lost 2 bases and J 5 bases, leaving 12 bases between the germline ends. Germline V gives CDR1 MGHDK, CDR2 SYGVNS.

A remark on this clone: At one boundary the junction diverges from the germline segment, which might be a read error. The chain joins TRBV7-2 to TRBJ2-7; unclear D gene. Looked up from germline, CDR1 is SGHTA and CDR2 is FQGNSA. The CDR3 runs to 15 residues. The CDR3 DNA reads TGTGCCAGCACCTTAACGCTAGGAGCCTCCTACGAGCAGTACTTC. Translating it yields CASTLTLGASYEQYF.

The chain has TRBV5-4 and TRBJ1-1; the D gene is possibly TRBD1 (5 bases). Germline V CDR1 and CDR2: SGHNT, YYREEE (reference sequence). Trimming removed 0 bases at V and 1 base at J, with 13 bases between. CDR3 length equals 16 residues. CDR3 in DNA: TGTGCCAGCAGCTTGGGTGGGGCTGATGGGAACACTGAAGCTTTCTTT. This encodes CASSLGGADGNTEAFF.

Remarks on this clone: The sample holds other DNA sequences that translate to the same CDR3. The gene calls are TRBV7-9 and TRBJ2-7; no definite D call. Trimming pared 5 bases from V and 1 base from J, leaving 6 bases between. The germline CDR1 and CDR2 sequences are SEHNR and FQNEAQ (reference sequence). The CDR3 extends over 12 amino acids. In DNA, the CDR3 is TGTGCCAGCAGCCCAGGATCCTACGAGCAGTACTTC. Protein product: CASSPGSYEQYF.